This T cell receptor (beta chain) was identified during a study of CXCR3-negative and CXCR3-positive naive CD8 T cells. On the study more broadly: Libraries each contributed about 1.5 +/- 0.3 million TRB reads, for roughly 130 million in total.

Naive CD8+ T cells showed a CD45RO-CCR7+CD27+CD95- phenotype. In preparing the TRB cDNA libraries, 5' RACE with UMI labels was used. With the 5' RACE reads reprocessed, TCRdb shows one record per CDR3 protein and no DNA. The sample totals 8,000 or so distinct CDR3 sequences. Per germline, CDR1 MNHEY and CDR2 SVGEGT. The CDR3 runs to 12 residues. The study, taken as a whole, reports: Diversity in memory CD8+ cells fell much lower than the comparably high levels seen in both naive subsets.

As for this clonotype: Its antigen is not known.

This clonotype was obtained from a human donor in good health. Some clones in this sample may be carry-over from other donors' samples. The V gene is TRBV6-2 or TRBV6-3, the J gene TRBJ2-7; TCRdb reports TRBD2, a call that lacks DNA to check it against. The sequenced sample consisted of naive CXCR3- CD8+ T cells from blood. The subset: CD45RO-CCR7+CD27+CD95- naive CD8+ T cells lacking CXCR3 (TNR3-). This chain's CDR3 is CASGPAIYEQYF.